This TCR beta chain was obtained from a study of blood T cell repertoires in COVID-19. Study as a whole: The United States, Italy and Spain supplied acute and convalescent COVID-19 samples.

The V segment lost 0 bases and the J segment 4 bases; nucleotides outside the gene matches: 3. The length of the CDR3 is 15 residues. The germline V gene has CDR1 SGDLS and CDR2 YYNGEE. The repertoire was sequenced with immunoSEQ multiplex PCR; TCRdb's copy has only in-frame clones and lacks some. The repertoire holds under 550,000 clones, with roughly 90% as singletons. Sequencing was done on a sample of peripheral blood. This clonotype was sampled from a man aged 18-30 years with COVID-19, enrolled during active disease. The genes are TRBV9 and TRBJ1-1, with TRBD1 matching over 10 bases. This CDR3 reads CASSVDWTGGTEAFF. CDR3 DNA: TGTGCCAGCAGCGTAGATTGGACAGGGGGCACTGAAGCTTTCTTT.